This T cell receptor (beta chain) was sequenced for a study of T cells in Graves' hyperthyroidism and ophthalmopathy. Study results and limitations: A median roughly six months before onset, the model predicted ophthalmopathy. Researchers found most expanded thyroid clonotypes above 0.001 in blood as well.

Amplified regions were TCR beta CDR3 sequences from RNA transcripts. The HTBI primer set drove a first-round RT-PCR of the TCR CDR3. TCRdb processed the multiplex PCR reads anew with MiXCR; each CDR3 protein has one entry. This table has approximately 640,000 distinct CDR3 sequences, approximately 15% appearing once. The CDR3 runs to 13 residues. The trim removed 6 bases at V and 7 bases at J, leaving 7 bases unmatched. The authors deemed Graves' hyperthyroidism stable absent ophthalmopathy progression within 18 months. Pregnant or lactating patients were excluded, as were those with uncontrolled infection or other autoimmune disease. This clonotype came up many times. As yet, its antigen is unknown.

This sequence was found in a man aged 50-60 years with Graves' hyperthyroidism. This chain links TRBV12-3 or TRBV12-4 with TRBJ1-2, with TRBD1 matching over 8 bases. The source material was blood. In nucleotides, the CDR3 is TGTGCCAGCAGCCCACCGGGACAGGCTGGCTACACCTTC. Its translation: CASSPPGQAGYTF.